What follows is one TCR beta chain and its context. The antigen is undetermined. This sample stems from a study of vaccination and CD4 T cells after COVID-19. Study-wide background: Median time from second vaccine dose to sampling was around 72 days (14 to 241). Study-level points and caveats: For convalescent patients, 304 of the 307 vaccine-specific clones analyzed were classified as spike mono-reactive.

Patients returned positive PCR results between March and December 2020, earlier than US Alpha, Beta and Delta variants. Each CDR3 protein is one row after TCRdb ran MiXCR on the PCR reads. The sample includes approximately 17,000 distinct CDR3 sequences, roughly 62% of them seen just once. The CDR3 sequence is 15 residues long. The germline V gene has CDR1 DFQATT and CDR2 SNEGSKA (reference sequence). The V gene end was trimmed by 1 base and the J gene end by 3 bases; junction bases not matched to a gene: 4. The TCR sequence derives from a human donor who had recovered from COVID-19. Sequencing used CD4+ T cells from blood, obtained after SARS-CoV-2 vaccination. The gene calls are TRBV20-1 and TRBJ2-3, with 10 bases identical to TRBD2. The CDR3, as DNA: TGCAGTGCTAGAGTTGTACTAGCGGGAACAGATACGCAGTATTTT. This translates into CSARVVLAGTDTQYF.